This T cell receptor beta chain was profiled in a study of cytomegalovirus exposure and HLA in healthy donors (dated 2017 in TCRdb). Some background on the complete study: According to a later analysis, the 120 or so validation repertoires were produced on the same platform as the 700 or so repertoires of the first cohort. The aim of the study was to test whether cataloging public T cell receptors could identify signatures of past pathogen exposure. Along with the roughly 710-subject first cohort, a separate validation cohort of around 120 different subjects was used. High-throughput TCR immunosequencing, statistical association of individual TCRs with disease status, and machine learning were combined to predict cytomegalovirus infection status.

The donors belonged to the validation cohort of over a hundred subjects, which was separate from the approximately 700-subject first cohort. Notes on this clone: Its antigen is unknown. There are no base qualities to consult, and no much larger clone falls within one base.

For this chain, trimming is 4 bases at the V end and 5 bases at the J end, and the number of junction bases without a gene match is 8. CDR1 and CDR2, per the germline V gene, are SGHTS and YDEGEE. CDR3 length: 16 amino acids, cysteine to phenylalanine. The sequence is cut down to CDR3 DNA, 48 bases in frame from base 1. Broader findings and caveats from the paper: A later analysis found that TCRs clustered in the first cohort also tended to co-occur in the approximately 120 validation repertoires, with approximately 95% of cluster scores above 0. The validation cohort had no HLA typing available for a later analysis, so co-occurrence within that cohort was assessed over all 120 repertoires. According to the authors, the approach could potentially be generalized to other disease states and immunological phenotypes. Cytomegalovirus status was reported to be diagnosed by the classifier with high specificity and sensitivity in both the original and validation cohorts. While some public TCRs were present in many individuals, most TCR sequences turned up only very rarely across donors. A few of the identified cytomegalovirus-associated TCR beta chains were confirmed in vitro to be specific for cytomegalovirus antigens. The study gave a list of more than 150 TCR beta chains associated with cytomegalovirus.

The method was the immunoSEQ multiplex PCR assay. In the authors' own workflow: A statistical classification framework was developed to diagnose cytomegalovirus status using the catalog of TCR beta chain sequences. In its TCRdb copy, this immuneACCESS table keeps in-frame sequences only and misses some clones. Where compared with another copy, unresolved V genes explain less than half of these, and the others have no known cause. V, J and clone size derive from that table, while D and trimming were established from the DNA sequence. Within this sample are under 75,000 clones, with 95% to 97% of them counted one time only. Around 1.5% of the sample lies in the top ten.

The specimen was PBMCs. This clonotype was obtained from a woman aged 18 to 35 in good health and CMV-seropositive. The chain employs TRBV5-8 and TRBJ2-5; 13 of the junction bases match TRBD2. The CDR3 region reads CASSPGLAGVWETQYF. The sequence in DNA is TGTGCCAGCAGCCCCGGACTAGCGGGAGTATGGGAGACCCAGTACTTC. Beyond the CDR3, the reference TRBV5-8 and TRBJ2-5 genes provide the residues; the full variable domain reads: EAGVTQSPTHLIKTRGQQATLRCSPISGHTSVYWYQQALGLGLQFLLWYDEGEERNRGNFPPRFSGRQFPNYSSELNVNALELEDSALYLCASSPGLAGVWETQYFGPGTRLLVL.